What follows is one T cell receptor beta chain and its context. Its antigen is unknown. This sample is drawn from a study of cytomegalovirus exposure and HLA in healthy donors. PCR amplification relied on 60 Vbeta primers (plus 13 Jbeta primers). Original analysis: In a later analysis, of 70 million to 85 million unique beta chains, about 11 million appeared in at least two donors. Generated by immunoSEQ multiplex PCR, the TCRdb table keeps only in-frame clones and is missing some. That table furnishes V, J and clone size, whereas the DNA furnished D and trimming. Here the sample spans about 67,000 clones, roughly 76% being singletons. CDR1 and CDR2 from the germline V gene are SGHNT and YENEEA. The CDR3 contains 16 residues. J lost 4 bases, V lost 1 base, and 6 bases had no gene match. Study results and limitations: What TCR beta sequences reportedly achieved was accurate prediction of HLA-A and HLA-B alleles in most subjects.

V gene TRBV11-3 combines with J gene TRBJ2-5; 10 nucleotides agree with TRBD2. The receptor's source is a man aged 55 to 70 in good health and CMV-seropositive. Sequencing was performed on PBMCs. The CDR3 sequence: CASSLGALAGVETQYF. In DNA, the CDR3 is TGTGCCAGCAGCTTAGGGGCCCTAGCGGGAGTAGAGACCCAGTACTTC.